A single sample gave rise to the 19 T cell receptor beta chains below, sequenced in a study of long-term antiretroviral therapy in people with HIV. immunoSEQ v3.0 was run at survey level. The assay was immunoSEQ multiplex PCR, and TCRdb's table has in-frame clones only and misses some. The sample records some 45,000 clones, roughly 86% being singletons. This specimen was unsorted PBMCs, taken 0.1 years before starting antiretroviral therapy. The receptors were gathered from a woman between 50 and 59 years old with HIV.

This chain connects TRBV7-3 to TRBJ2-2; no clear D gene. This CDR3 contains 14 residues. The germline V and J ends were trimmed by 3 bases and 7 bases, with 12 bases remaining between them. The V gene's germline CDR1 is SGHTA and CDR2 FQGTGA. CDR3 coding DNA: TGTGCCAGCAGCTTCGCCCACCTGTACGGGGAGCTGTTTTTT. Protein product: CASSFAHLYGELFF.

This chain uses TRBV29-1 with TRBJ2-3, with 8 bases lining up with TRBD1. This CDR3 has 14 amino acids. V lost 6 bases, J lost 0 bases, and 5 bases stayed unmatched. CDR1 is SQVTM and CDR2 is ANQGSEA in the germline V gene. CDR3 nucleotides: TGCAGCGTGGTGGACAGGGAAAGCACAGATACGCAGTATTTT. It codes for CSVVDRESTDTQYF.

The chain uses TRBV9 and TRBJ1-5; TRBD1 agrees at 7 bases. This CDR3 region has 15 residues. V shed 3 bases, J shed 2 bases, and the junction held 5 bases outside the gene matches. Looked up from germline, CDR1 is SGDLS and CDR2 is YYNGEE. The CDR3 sequence: CASSAGTGGNQPQHF. The DNA of the CDR3 is TGTGCCAGCAGCGCCGGTACAGGGGGCAATCAGCCCCAGCATTTT.

The gene calls are TRBV19 and TRBJ2-3, with a weak D call TRBD1 (6 bases). The length of the CDR3 is 16 residues. V lost 3 bases and J lost 5, with 18 bases in between. Germline CDR1 LNHDA, CDR2 SQIVND (reference sequence). CDR3 in DNA: TGTGCCAGTAGTATTAGGGCCGAGGGGGTACGAGATACGCAGTATTTT. Translation gives CASSIRAEGVRDTQYF.

V gene TRBV18 combines with J gene TRBJ2-2; D possibly corresponds to TRBD1 (6 bases). Germline CDR1 reads KGHSH; CDR2 reads LQKENI. Trimming removed 3 bases from V and 0 bases from J, with 11 bases in between. The CDR3 has 16 residues. The CDR3 sequence is CASSPRTDPNTGELFF. DNA of the CDR3: TGTGCCAGCTCACCGAGGACAGACCCGAACACCGGGGAGCTGTTTTTT.

The chain links TRBV29-1 to TRBJ2-7; TRBD2 is a possible D gene (6 bases). The V and J ends lost 3 bases and 4 bases respectively, with 13 bases between them. CDR3 length equals 13 residues. Looked up from germline, CDR1 is SQVTM and CDR2 is ANQGSEA. This CDR3 is CSVDRETKYEQYF. CDR3 coding DNA: TGCAGCGTTGATCGGGAGACTAAATACGAGCAGTACTTC.

This chain uses TRBV11-2 with TRBJ2-7, with D perhaps being TRBD1 or TRBD2 (6 bases each). Germline CDR1 is SGHAT and CDR2 is FQNNGV. This CDR3 has 16 residues. Trimming pared 2 bases from V and 0 bases from J, leaving 14 bases between. The CDR3 sequence: CASSLLGRGASYEQYF. The CDR3, as DNA: TGTGCCAGCAGCTTATTGGGTAGGGGGGCCTCCTACGAGCAGTACTTC.

The sample holds a few counts of this clone. The CDR3 bases are TGTGCCTGGAGTGACGAGACAGCGAGAGGTTATCTTGCTTTCTTT. Its translation is CAWSDETARGYLAFF. The genes are TRBV30 and TRBJ1-1, with a possible D match to TRBD1 (5 bases). V was trimmed by 1 base and J by 11 bases, leaving 23 bases between them. The CDR3 runs to 15 residues. Germline CDR1 is GTSNPN and CDR2 is SVGIG (reference sequence).

The chain employs TRBV7-9 and TRBJ2-5, with D possibly being TRBD1 or TRBD2 (5 bases each). The germline CDR1 and CDR2 sequences are SEHNR and FQNEAQ (reference sequence). The ends were cut back, 5 bases at V and 2 bases at J, with 12 bases in the middle. This CDR3 has 14 amino acids. The chain's CDR3 is CASSLRDGQETQYF. For the CDR3, the DNA is TGTGCCAGCAGCCTGAGGGACGGGCAAGAGACCCAGTACTTC.

The chain combines TRBV7-2 with TRBJ1-2, with 10 nucleotides matching TRBD1. CDR1 is SGHTA and CDR2 is FQGNSA in the germline V gene. V lost 2 bases and J lost 4; bases outside the gene matches: 4. This CDR3 is built from 15 residues. The CDR3, as DNA: TGTGCCAGCAGCTTACGACAGGGGGCGACCTATGGCTACACCTTC. It specifies CASSLRQGATYGYTF.

The chain uses TRBV7-9 and TRBJ2-7; TRBD1 agrees at 9 bases. V lost 4 bases and J lost 2; bases outside the gene matches: 6. The length of the CDR3 is 15 residues. Germline CDR1 SEHNR, CDR2 FQNEAQ (reference sequence). Here the CDR3 DNA reads TGTGCCAGCAGCTCTGTCCGGGACAGGGCCTACGAGCAGTACTTC. It translates to CASSSVRDRAYEQYF.

This clone qualifies as large. This rearrangement joins TRBV4-1 to TRBJ1-5; perhaps TRBD1 as D (5 bases). The length of the CDR3 is 15 residues. Trimming removed 0 bases from V and 6 bases from J, with 12 bases in between. Germline lookup yields CDR1 MGHRA and CDR2 YSYEKL. Here the CDR3 reads CASSQDTQGGQPQHF. CDR3 sequence (DNA): TGCGCCAGCAGCCAAGATACCCAGGGAGGTCAGCCCCAGCATTTT.

The table lists this clone with a count of one. The CDR3 bases are TGTGCCAGCAGCCCATGGACAGACAATCAGCCCCAGCATTTT. This codes for CASSPWTDNQPQHF. This rearrangement joins TRBV11-1 to TRBJ1-5; D might be TRBD1 (6 bases). The germline gives CDR1 SGHAT, CDR2 FQDESV (reference sequence). The germline V and J ends were trimmed by 5 bases and 3 bases, with 11 bases remaining between them. The CDR3 covers 14 residues.

J is TRBJ1-5 and V is TRBV7-2; unclear D gene. CDR1 SGHTA and CDR2 FQGNSA come from the germline V gene. The CDR3 covers 14 residues. Trimming cost V 8 bases and J 0 bases, with 11 bases left between them. This chain's CDR3 is CASCIRHSNQPQHF. CDR3 coding DNA: TGTGCCAGCTGTATTCGACATAGCAATCAGCCCCAGCATTTT.

The chain uses TRBV6-1 and TRBJ2-2, with 7 bases aligning to TRBD1. CDR1 MNHNS and CDR2 SASEGT come from the germline V gene. The CDR3 sequence is 15 residues long. Germline trimming cut 7 bases from V and 5 bases from J; bases unmatched to any gene: 10. The CDR3 coding sequence is TGTGCCAGCACCGAGGGGCAGGGGGAGACCGGGGAGCTGTTTTTT. This sequence encodes CASTEGQGETGELFF.

Here the CDR3 reads CASSQGKPGTGTQPQHF. CDR3 coding DNA: TGCGCCAGCAGCCAAGGAAAGCCCGGGACAGGGACTCAGCCCCAGCATTTT. This chain joins TRBV4-3 and TRBJ1-5, with 9 bases lining up with TRBD1. Germline CDR1 LGHNA, CDR2 YSLEER. Germline trimming cut 1 base from V and 6 bases from J; bases unmatched to any gene: 10. CDR3 size: 17 residues.

This chain uses TRBV7-9 with TRBJ1-4, with D tentatively TRBD1 (6 bases). In germline, CDR1 is SEHNR, CDR2 FQNEAQ (reference sequence). The ends were cut back, 5 bases at V and 8 bases at J, with 15 bases in the middle. The CDR3 is 14 residues long. The CDR3 loop reads CASSRGDTDEKLFF. The DNA for the CDR3 is TGTGCCAGCAGCAGGGGGGACACCGACGAAAAACTGTTTTTT.

The CDR3 spells CASSLAGGDPGNTIYF. As DNA, the CDR3 is TGCGCCAGCAGCTTGGCGGGGGGAGACCCTGGAAACACCATATATTTT. This chain uses TRBV5-1 with TRBJ1-3, with D maybe TRBD1 (5 bases). Germline CDR1 reads SGHRS; CDR2 reads YFSETQ. This CDR3 region has 16 residues. The germline V and J ends were trimmed by 0 bases and 2 bases, with 12 bases remaining between them.

The rearrangement joins TRBV7-8 to TRBJ1-3; D is undetermined. The CDR3 loop spans 14 amino acids. V lost 4 bases to trimming and J lost 6 bases, with 13 bases between them. CDR1 is SGHVS and CDR2 is FQNEAQ in the germline V gene. This chain's CDR3 is CASSSAGAVNTIYF. Written as DNA, the CDR3 is TGTGCCAGCAGCTCGGCAGGAGCTGTAAACACCATATATTTT.